This T cell receptor beta chain was obtained from a study of T-cell reconstitution after alpha-beta-depleted transplantation in children. Molecular barcoding with unique molecular identifiers was used for the TCRbeta library. Each CDR3 protein is one row after TCRdb ran MiXCR on the PCR reads. The data hold 490,000 or so distinct CDR3 sequences, with around 13% observed a single time. This clonotype showed up many times. Germline V gene data show CDR1 as LNHNV and CDR2 as YYDKDF (reference sequence). There are 17 residues in the CDR3. V was pared by 3 bases and J by 5 bases, with 22 bases between. The TCR was taken from a human donor who donated a stem cell graft to a child with combined immunodeficiency. The rearrangement links TRBV15 to TRBJ1-1; perhaps TRBD1 as D (5 bases). Sequences were derived from PBMCs from the stem cell graft donor, sampled from the stem cell graft. DNA of the CDR3: TGTGCCACCAGCAGTGTACGGGGGGGTCTCGGAGGGACTGAAGCTTTCTTT. Translating it yields CATSSVRGGLGGTEAFF.